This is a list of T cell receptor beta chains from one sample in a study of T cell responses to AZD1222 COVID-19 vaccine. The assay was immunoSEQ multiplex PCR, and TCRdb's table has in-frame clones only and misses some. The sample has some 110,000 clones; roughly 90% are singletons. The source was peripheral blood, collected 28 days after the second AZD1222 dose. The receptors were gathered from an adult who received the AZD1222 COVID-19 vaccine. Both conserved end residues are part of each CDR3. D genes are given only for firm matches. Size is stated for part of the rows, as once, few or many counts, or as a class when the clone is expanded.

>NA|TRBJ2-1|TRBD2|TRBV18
TGTGCCAGCTCACCAGGGCTAGCGGGATACTACAATGAGCAGTTCTTC
CASSPGLAGYYNEQFF
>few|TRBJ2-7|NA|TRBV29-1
TGCAGCGTTGACGGGAGTAACTACGAGCAGTACTTC
CSVDGSNYEQYF
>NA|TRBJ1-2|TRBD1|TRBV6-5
TGTGCCAGCAGTTACGACAGGGCTAAATCAGGCTACACCTTC
CASSYDRAKSGYTF
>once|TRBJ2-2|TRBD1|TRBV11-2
TGTGCCAGCAGGGGGGAGAAGACAGGGGTCGACACCGGGGAGCTGTTTTTT
CASRGEKTGVDTGELFF
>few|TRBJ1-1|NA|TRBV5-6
TGTGCCAGCAGCCGATTGTGGGGGATCACTGAAGCTTTCTTT
CASSRLWGITEAFF
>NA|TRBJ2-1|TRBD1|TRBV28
TGTGCCAGCACCCAGGACAGGGTTCGCAATGAGCAGTTCTTC
CASTQDRVRNEQFF
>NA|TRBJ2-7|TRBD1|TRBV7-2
TGTGCCAGCAGCTTATTCCGGGACAGGGGAGTCGAGCAGTACTTC
CASSLFRDRGVEQYF
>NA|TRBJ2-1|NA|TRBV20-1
TGCAGTGCTAGTTCCTCCTACAATGAGCAGTTCTTC
CSASSSYNEQFF
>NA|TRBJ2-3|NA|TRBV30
TGTGCCTGGAGTGGCCTAACTGGGGGTACGCAGTATTTT
CAWSGLTGGTQYF
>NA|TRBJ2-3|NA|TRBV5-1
TGCGCCAGCAGCTTAACCTCGGGACCCGCAGATACGCAGTATTTT
CASSLTSGPADTQYF
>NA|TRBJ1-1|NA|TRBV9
TGTGCCAGCAGCGTAGAACAAAACACTGAAGCTTTCTTT
CASSVEQNTEAFF
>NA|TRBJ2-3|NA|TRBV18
TGTGCCAGCTCATCAGAAACAGATACGCAGTATTTT
CASSSETDTQYF
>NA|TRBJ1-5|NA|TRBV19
TGTGCCAGTTGCCACCGGGCCCTCAATCAGCCCCAGCATTTT
CASCHRALNQPQHF
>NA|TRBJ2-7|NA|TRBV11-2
TGTGCCAGCAGCGTGCTGGCGGGGGCCGCCTACGAGCAGTACTTC
CASSVLAGAAYEQYF
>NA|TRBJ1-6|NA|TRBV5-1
TGCGCCAGCAGCTTAGAGGGGACCCCCGGGTTACCCCTCCACTTT
CASSLEGTPGLPLHF
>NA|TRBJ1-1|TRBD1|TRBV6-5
TGTGCCAGCAGTTACTGGCAGGGGGTTGAAGCTTTCTTT
CASSYWQGVEAFF
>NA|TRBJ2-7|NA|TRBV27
TGTGCCAGCAGTTTATGGGCAGGGAGCTCCTACGAGCAGTACTTC
CASSLWAGSSYEQYF
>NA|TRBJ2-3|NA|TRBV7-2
TGTGCCAGCATCCCTGGGCAGTCCACAGATACGCAGTATTTT
CASIPGQSTDTQYF
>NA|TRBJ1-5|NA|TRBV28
TGTGCCAGCAGTTATCCGGGACTTAGCAATCAGCCCCAGCATTTT
CASSYPGLSNQPQHF
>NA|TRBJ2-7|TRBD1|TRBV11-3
TGTGCCAGCGCGATGGGGGGGACAGGGCATTGGGAGCAGTACTTC
CASAMGGTGHWEQYF
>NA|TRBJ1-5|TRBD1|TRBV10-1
TGCGCCAGCAGTTGGGACAGTTATAGCAATCAGCCCCAGCATTTT
CASSWDSYSNQPQHF
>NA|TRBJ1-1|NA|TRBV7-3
TGTGCCAGCAGCCTACAGAGGAACACTGAAGCCTTCTTT
CASSLQRNTEAFF
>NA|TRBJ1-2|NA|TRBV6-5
TGTGCCAGCAGTCCCGGCCAGGGGCGGGATGGCTACACCTTC
CASSPGQGRDGYTF
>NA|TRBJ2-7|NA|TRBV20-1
TGCAGTGGAGGGAGAGAAGGAGGGCAGTACTTC
CSGGREGGQYF
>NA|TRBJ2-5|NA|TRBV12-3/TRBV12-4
TGTGCCAGCAGAGGCTGGGAGACCCAGTACTTC
CASRGWETQYF
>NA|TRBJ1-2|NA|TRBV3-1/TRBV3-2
TGTGCCAGCAGCCAAGACGGGGCGGCGTATGGCTACACCTTC
CASSQDGAAYGYTF
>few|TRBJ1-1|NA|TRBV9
TGTGCCAGCAGTGAGCTCCCAATTTCGACTGAAGCTTTCTTT
CASSELPISTEAFF
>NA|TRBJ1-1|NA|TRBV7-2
TGTGCCAGCAGCTTAGAGGGGGGCACTGAAGCTTTCTTT
CASSLEGGTEAFF
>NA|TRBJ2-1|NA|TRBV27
TGTGCCAGCAGAGCCGATCCCCCCTCAGCCAGCAATGAGCAGTTCTTC
CASRADPPSASNEQFF
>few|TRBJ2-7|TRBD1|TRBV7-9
TGTGCCAGCAGCCCCCCTTCGGACAGGGGTTACGAGCAGTACTTC
CASSPPSDRGYEQYF
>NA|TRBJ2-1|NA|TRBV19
TGTGCCAGTAGTAGCCTGGGCAGCGAGAGATACAATGAGCAGTTCTTC
CASSSLGSERYNEQFF
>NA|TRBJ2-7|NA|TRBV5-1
TGCGCCAGCAGCTTGTATGAGAGCTCCTACGAGCAGTACTTC
CASSLYESSYEQYF
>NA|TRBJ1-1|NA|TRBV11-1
TGTGCCAGCAGCACAGGAGGGACTGAAGCTTTCTTT
CASSTGGTEAFF
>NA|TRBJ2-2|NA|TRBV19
TGTGCCACCTCATACGGGGCGAACACCGGGGAGCTGTTTTTT
CATSYGANTGELFF
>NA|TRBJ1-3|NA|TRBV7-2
TGTGCCAGCAGCTTTGGCCGCTCTGGAAACACCATATATTTT
CASSFGRSGNTIYF
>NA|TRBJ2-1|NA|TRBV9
TGTGCCAGCAGCGCAGGGTACAATGAGCAGTTCTTC
CASSAGYNEQFF
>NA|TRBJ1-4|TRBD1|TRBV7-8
TGTGCCAGCAGCTTATTGGACAGGAAGACTGAAAAACTGTTTTTT
CASSLLDRKTEKLFF
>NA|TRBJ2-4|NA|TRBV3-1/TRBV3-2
TGTGCCAGCAGCCAAGGTCGCGTGGGAGCCAAAAACATTCAGTACTTC
CASSQGRVGAKNIQYF
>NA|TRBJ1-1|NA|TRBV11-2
TGTGCCAGCAGCTCCAGCCGGGGAGTGAACACTGAAGCTTTCTTT
CASSSSRGVNTEAFF
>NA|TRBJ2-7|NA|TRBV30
TGTGCCTGGAGTGCCTTGGGGGGTTACGAGCAGTACTTC
CAWSALGGYEQYF
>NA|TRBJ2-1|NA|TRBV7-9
TGTGCCAGCAGCTTCCGGCACGGAGGGGGTGAGCAGTTCTTC
CASSFRHGGGEQFF
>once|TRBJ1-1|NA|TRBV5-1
TGCGCCAGCAGCCAAAGGGATATCGGCACTGAAGCTTTCTTT
CASSQRDIGTEAFF
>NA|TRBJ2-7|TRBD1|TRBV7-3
TGTGCCAGCAGCCTGACAGGGGGCTACGAGCAGTACTTC
CASSLTGGYEQYF
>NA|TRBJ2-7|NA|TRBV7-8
TGTGCCAGCAGCTTAGCCCTCTTAGGCGAGCAGTACTTC
CASSLALLGEQYF
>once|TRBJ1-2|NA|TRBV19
TGTGCCAGTAGTCCAGGGGCCAACTATGGCTACACCTTC
CASSPGANYGYTF
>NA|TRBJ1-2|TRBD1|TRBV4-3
TGCGCCAGCAGCCAAGATGGGACAGGGGACGGCTACACCTTC
CASSQDGTGDGYTF